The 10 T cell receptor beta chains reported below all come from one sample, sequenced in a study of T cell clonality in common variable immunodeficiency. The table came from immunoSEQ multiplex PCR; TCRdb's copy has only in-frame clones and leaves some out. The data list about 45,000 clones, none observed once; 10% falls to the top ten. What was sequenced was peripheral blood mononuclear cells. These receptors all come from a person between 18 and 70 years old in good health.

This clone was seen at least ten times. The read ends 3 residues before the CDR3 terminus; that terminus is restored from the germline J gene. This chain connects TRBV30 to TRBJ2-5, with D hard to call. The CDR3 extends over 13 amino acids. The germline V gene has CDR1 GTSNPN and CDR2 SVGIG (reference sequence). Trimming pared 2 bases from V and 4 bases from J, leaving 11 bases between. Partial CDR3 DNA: TGTGCCTGGAGTTTGTTGACAACAGAGACC. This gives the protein CAWSLLTTET. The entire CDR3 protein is CAWSLLTTETQYF. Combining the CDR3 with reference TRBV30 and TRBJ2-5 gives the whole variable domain SQTIHQWPATLVQPVGSPLSLECTVEGTSNPNLYWYRQAAGRGLQLLFYSVGIGQISSEVPQNLSASRPQDRQFILSSKKLLLSDSGFYLCAWSLLTTETQYFGPGTRLLVL.

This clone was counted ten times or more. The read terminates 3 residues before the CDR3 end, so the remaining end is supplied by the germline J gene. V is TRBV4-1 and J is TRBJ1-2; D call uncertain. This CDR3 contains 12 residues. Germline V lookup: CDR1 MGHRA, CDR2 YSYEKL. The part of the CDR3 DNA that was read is TGCGCCAGCAGCCAAGATCCCGGGGGC. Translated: CASSQDPGG. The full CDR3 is CASSQDPGGYTF.

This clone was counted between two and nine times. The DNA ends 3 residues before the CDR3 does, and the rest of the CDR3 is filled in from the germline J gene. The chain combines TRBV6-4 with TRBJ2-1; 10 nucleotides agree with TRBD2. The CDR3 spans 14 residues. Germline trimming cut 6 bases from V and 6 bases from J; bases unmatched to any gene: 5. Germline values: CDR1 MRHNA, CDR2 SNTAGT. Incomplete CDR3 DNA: TGTGCCAGCAGCCAGACTAGCGGGCCCAATGAG. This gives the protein CASSQTSGPNE. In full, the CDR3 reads CASSQTSGPNEQFF.

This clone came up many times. CDR3 sequence: CSARSDQGLNTEAFF. CDR3 DNA (partial): TGCAGTGCTAGAAGTGACCAGGGGTTGAACACTGAA. V gene TRBV20-1 combines with J gene TRBJ1-1; possibly TRBD1 for D (6 bases). Read coverage stops 3 residues before the CDR3 terminus; the germline J gene supplies the remainder. CDR3 length equals 15 residues. CDR1 and CDR2 (germline): DFQATT, SNEGSKA (reference sequence). The ends were cut back, 2 bases at V and 0 bases at J, with 13 bases in the middle.

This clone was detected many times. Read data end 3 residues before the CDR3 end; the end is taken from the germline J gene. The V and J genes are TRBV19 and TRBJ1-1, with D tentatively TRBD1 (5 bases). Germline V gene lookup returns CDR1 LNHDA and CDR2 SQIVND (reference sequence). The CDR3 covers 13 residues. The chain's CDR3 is CASSMGPSEEAFF. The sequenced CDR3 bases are TGTGCCAGTAGTATGGGGCCCAGCGAGGAA. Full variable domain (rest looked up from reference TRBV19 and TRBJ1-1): DGGITQSPKYLFRKEGQNVTLSCEQNLNHDAMYWYRQDPGQGLRLIYYSQIVNDFQKGDIAEGYSVSREKKESFPLTVTSAQKNPTAFYLCASSMGPSEEAFFGQGTRLTVV.

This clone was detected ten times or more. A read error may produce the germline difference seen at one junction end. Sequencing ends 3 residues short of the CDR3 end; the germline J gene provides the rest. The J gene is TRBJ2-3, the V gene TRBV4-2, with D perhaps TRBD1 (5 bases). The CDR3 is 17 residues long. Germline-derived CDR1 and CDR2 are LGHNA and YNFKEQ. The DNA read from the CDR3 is TGCGCCAGCAGCCAAGATGCTTACAGGAGTAGCACAGATACG. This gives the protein CASSQDAYRSSTDT. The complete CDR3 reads CASSQDAYRSSTDTQYF.

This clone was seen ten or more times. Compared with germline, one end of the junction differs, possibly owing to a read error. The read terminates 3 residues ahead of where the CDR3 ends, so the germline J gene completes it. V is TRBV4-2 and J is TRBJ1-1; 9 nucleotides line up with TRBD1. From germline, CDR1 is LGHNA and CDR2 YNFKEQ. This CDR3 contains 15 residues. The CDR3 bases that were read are TGCGCCAGCAGCCAAGCCAGACAGGGGGACACTGAA. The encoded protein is CASSQARQGDTE. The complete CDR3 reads CASSQARQGDTEAFF.

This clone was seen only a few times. The CDR3 spells CSGEAEREETQYF. The covered CDR3 bases are TGCAGTGGGGAGGCGGAGCGGGAAGAGACC. The chain employs TRBV20-1 and TRBJ2-5, with D tentatively TRBD2 (6 bases). The CDR3 end is not reached by the read, which stops 3 residues before it; the germline J gene fills it in. Trimming shortened V by 7 bases and J by 3 bases, and 15 bases separated the two germline ends. The V gene's germline CDR1 is DFQATT and CDR2 SNEGSKA (reference sequence). This CDR3 spans 13 amino acids.

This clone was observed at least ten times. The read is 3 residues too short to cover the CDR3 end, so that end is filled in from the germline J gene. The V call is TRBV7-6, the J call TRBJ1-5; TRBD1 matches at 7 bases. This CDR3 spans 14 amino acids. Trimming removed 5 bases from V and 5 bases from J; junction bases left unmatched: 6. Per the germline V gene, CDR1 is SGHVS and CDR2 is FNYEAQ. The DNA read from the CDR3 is TGTGCCAGCAGCCCCCGGGACAGTGATCAGCCC. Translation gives CASSPRDSDQP. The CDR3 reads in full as CASSPRDSDQPQHF.

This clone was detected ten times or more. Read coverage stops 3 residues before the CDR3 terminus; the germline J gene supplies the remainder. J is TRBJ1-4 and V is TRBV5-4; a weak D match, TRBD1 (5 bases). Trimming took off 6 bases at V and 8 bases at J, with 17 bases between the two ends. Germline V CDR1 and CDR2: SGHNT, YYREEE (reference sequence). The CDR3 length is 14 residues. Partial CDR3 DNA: TGTGCCAGCAATAGCCGGGGGTTAGACGAAAAA. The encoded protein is CASNSRGLDEK. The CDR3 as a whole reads CASNSRGLDEKLFF.